The table lists the clone carrying this T cell receptor (beta chain) with a count of one. Its antigen remains unidentified. The data were taken from a study of neoadjuvant anti-PD-1 for oral cavity cancer. Overall study: Patients mostly received three to four biweekly nivolumab doses at 3 mg/kg before surgery. Non-progressing patients received a fourth nivolumab dose near day 43, then surgery on days 50-56.

These newly diagnosed stage II-IVA oral cavity squamous cell carcinoma patients had no prior systemic or radiation treatment. The study, taken as a whole, reports: Each response group had just a few patients in TCR analyses.

Profiled with immunoSEQ multiplex PCR; TCRdb holds only in-frame clones, not every one. Among thousands of clones, just under 60% were seen once, and the ten largest hold 7.5% to 9.5%. The sequencing used tumor tissue, collected before nivolumab (anti-PD-1) treatment. This sequence was found in a person aged 35-80 years with oral cavity squamous cell carcinoma.

For the CDR3, the DNA is TGTGCCAGCAGGTGGGGGTCGATCCAGTATAGCAATCAGCCCCAGCATTTT. Protein: CASRWGSIQYSNQPQHF. The chain employs TRBV2 and TRBJ1-5, with a tentative D call TRBD1 (5 bases). The CDR3 runs 17 residues. V dropped 6 bases and J dropped 0 bases, with 18 bases sitting between them. The V gene's germline CDR1 is SNHLY and CDR2 FYNNEI.